This TCR beta chain was recovered during a study of blood T cell repertoires in COVID-19. Study summary: The United States, Italy and Spain supplied acute and convalescent COVID-19 samples.

The CDR3 has 15 amino acids. Germline V CDR1 and CDR2: SGHRS, YFSETQ. Trimming removed 7 bases from V and 1 base from J, with 17 bases in between. Study members were between 18 and 89 years old and lived in 20 to 30 US regions. Data came from immunoSEQ multiplex PCR; TCRdb stores just in-frame clones and leaves some out. The data contain 200,000 to 250,000 clones, roughly 84% of them seen just once; the ten biggest clones take up roughly 7.1%. Sequencing was done on a sample of PBMCs or T cells enriched from blood (not recorded which). This sequence originates from a young man in a cohort exposed to, infected with or recovered from COVID-19 (not recorded which). V and J are TRBV5-1 and TRBJ1-1; D ambiguous. The CDR3 nucleotides are TGCGCCAGCGAAGTGGGCACAATTAAGAACACTGAAGCTTTCTTT. It is translated as CASEVGTIKNTEAFF.